This T cell receptor beta chain was found in a study of T-cell reconstitution after alpha-beta-depleted transplantation in children. Broader study findings: The main origin of T-cell counts and diversity one year after transplant was newly produced T cells. Expanded graft clones, several hundred of them, were reportedly the source of alpha-beta T cells about two months after transplant. It was surviving recipient T cells and thymic progenitors that gave some patients high TCRbeta diversity at day 60.

This clonotype was counted between two and nine times. No antigen is known for it. The library targeted TCRbeta and was prepared with unique molecular identifiers. TCRdb ran MiXCR on the PCR reads and lists one entry per CDR3 protein. In the table there are 330,000 or so distinct CDR3 sequences, 7.5% to 9% of which are singletons. The ends lost 3 bases at V and 7 bases at J; junction bases unmatched: 13. CDR1 and CDR2 from the germline V gene are SGHRS and YFSETQ. CDR3 size: 18 residues. The starting material was peripheral blood, obtained 360 days after TCRalphabeta/CD19-depleted stem cell transplant. The chain employs TRBV5-1 and TRBJ2-1; 13 bases are a match to TRBD2. The source of this sequence is a female patient aged 2-15 years who had a stem cell transplant for Fanconi anemia, so the T cells may come from the graft donor. The CDR3 nucleotides are TGCGCCAGCAGCTCCCTACTAGCGGGAGGGCCTTTAGGGAATGAGCAGTTCTTC. Protein product: CASSSLLAGGPLGNEQFF. The whole variable domain, remainder taken from reference TRBV5-1 and TRBJ2-1, is KAGVTQTPRYLIKTRGQQVTLSCSPISGHRSVSWYQQTPGQGLQFLFEYFSETQRNKGNFPGRFSGRQFSNSRSEMNVSTLELGDSALYLCASSSLLAGGPLGNEQFFGPGTRLTVL.